The 21 T cell receptor beta chains reported below all come from one sample, sequenced in a study of post-analysis software for immune sequencing data. Whole-study findings and limits: The five TRBV segments detected at higher frequency in patients than in controls included TRBV5-6, TRBV5-1 and TRBV20-1.

These receptors' antigens are unknown. Sequencing libraries made from TCR beta cDNA carried unique molecular identifiers. One entry per CDR3 protein, called by TCRdb with MiXCR from the PCR reads. Of 750,000 to 950,000 distinct CDR3 sequences in the sample, around 53% were seen once. Sequenced input: blood. The receptor source for this set is a girl aged 5-17 years with multiple sclerosis.

The chain employs TRBV5-1 and TRBJ2-3, with a weak D call TRBD1 (5 bases). The CDR3 has 15 residues. V dropped 0 bases and J dropped 2 bases, with 10 bases sitting between them. Germline values: CDR1 SGHRS, CDR2 YFSETQ. CDR3 nucleotides: TGCGCCAGCAGCTTGGCGGCAGGGTTCACAGATACGCAGTATTTT. Translation: CASSLAAGFTDTQYF. The full variable domain, completed using reference TRBV5-1 and TRBJ2-3, is KAGVTQTPRYLIKTRGQQVTLSCSPISGHRSVSWYQQTPGQGLQFLFEYFSETQRNKGNFPGRFSGRQFSNSRSEMNVSTLELGDSALYLCASSLAAGFTDTQYFGPGTRLTVL.

CDR3 nucleotide sequence: TGTGCCAGCCGAAGGGTAAAGACTAGCACCACTACCTACGAGCAGTACTTC. Its translation is CASRRVKTSTTTYEQYF. The chain couples TRBV2 to TRBJ2-5; 7 positions agree with TRBD2. The J call may be faulty, since TRBJ2-7 better matches the DNA end. CDR1 and CDR2 from the germline V gene are SNHLY and FYNNEI. CDR3 size: 17 residues.

The V and J genes are TRBV6-2 or TRBV6-3 and TRBJ2-4; TRBD1 or TRBD2 may be the D gene (5 bases each). The DNA end lines up better with TRBJ2-7; the J call may be wrong. CDR1 MNHEY and CDR2 SVGEGT come from the germline V gene. The CDR3 runs 15 residues. The CDR3 protein is CASSTFPGSMSEQYF. The CDR3 DNA is TGTGCCAGCAGTACTTTCCCAGGGAGTATGTCCGAGCAGTACTTC.

The chain carries TRBV29-1 and TRBJ2-5; TRBD2 aligns across 10 bases. This CDR3 has 18 amino acids. Germline lookup yields CDR1 SQVTM and CDR2 ANQGSEA. J was trimmed by 7 bases and V by 7 bases; bases with no gene match: 24. In DNA, the CDR3 is TGCAGCGCCCGAAGGCTAGCGGGGGCTCATCCGACCAAAGGGACCCAGTACTTC. It encodes CSARRLAGAHPTKGTQYF. The full variable domain, its missing parts supplied by reference TRBV29-1 and TRBJ2-5, is SAVISQKPSRDICQRGTSLTIQCQVDSQVTMMFWYRQQPGQSLTLIATANQGSEATYESGFVIDKFPISRPNLTFSTLTVSNMSPEDSSIYLCSARRLAGAHPTKGTQYFGPGTRLLVL.

This clonotype turned up a few times. V and J are TRBV5-1 and TRBJ1-2; D is perhaps TRBD1 (6 bases). This CDR3 has 16 amino acids. Germline CDR1 and CDR2: SGHRS and YFSETQ. V dropped 4 bases and J dropped 4 bases, with 20 bases sitting between them. CDR3 bases: TGCGCCAGCAGCCTTACTCTGACAGGCATGACCTATGGCTACACCTTC. Amino acid sequence: CASSLTLTGMTYGYTF.

This clonotype was counted ten times or more. The chain recombines TRBV29-1 with TRBJ2-5; tentative D call: TRBD2 (5 bases). CDR1 and CDR2 from the germline V gene are SQVTM and ANQGSEA. V gave up 5 bases and J gave up 2 bases, with 12 bases separating them. There are 13 residues in the CDR3. The CDR3 loop reads CSVMGSWQETQYF. The CDR3, as DNA: TGCAGCGTTATGGGGAGTTGGCAAGAGACCCAGTACTTC. The full variable domain, with the rest looked up from reference TRBV29-1 and TRBJ2-5, is SAVISQKPSRDICQRGTSLTIQCQVDSQVTMMFWYRQQPGQSLTLIATANQGSEATYESGFVIDKFPISRPNLTFSTLTVSNMSPEDSSIYLCSVMGSWQETQYFGPGTRLLVL.

The chain links TRBV12-3 or TRBV12-4 to TRBJ2-1, with TRBD2 matching 12 bases. Losses at the gene ends were 4 bases for V and 2 bases for J; bases not matched to a gene: 6. The CDR3 length is 17 residues. CDR3 loop: CASSSFLAGGTYNEQFF. In nucleotides, the CDR3 is TGTGCCAGCAGTTCTTTCCTAGCGGGAGGGACCTACAATGAGCAGTTCTTC.

This clonotype came up once. The chain carries TRBV20-1 and TRBJ2-3; D is perhaps TRBD2 (6 bases). V shed 3 bases and J shed 4 bases, with 20 bases lying between them. The CDR3 contains 16 residues. Germline loops: CDR1 DFQATT, CDR2 SNEGSKA (reference sequence). CDR3 sequence: CSASGGAAFSSDTQYF. The CDR3 DNA follows: TGCAGTGCTAGCGGGGGAGCGGCATTTAGTTCAGATACGCAGTATTTT.

The rearrangement joins TRBV7-6 to TRBJ2-7; 8 positions agree with TRBD1. The CDR3 runs to 15 residues. CDR1 and CDR2 (germline): SGHVS, FNYEAQ. After removal of 3 bases from V and 3 bases from J, the junction contained 7 bases not matched to a gene. The CDR3 is CASSFGTGALYEQYF. In DNA, the CDR3 is TGTGCCAGCAGCTTCGGGACAGGTGCGCTCTACGAGCAGTACTTC.

Written as DNA, the CDR3 is TGCAGTGCTAGAGTCGCGGGGACCTACGAGCAGTACTTC. It codes for CSARVAGTYEQYF. This chain uses TRBV20-1 with TRBJ2-4; tentative D call: TRBD2 (6 bases). The J call may be mistaken, given a closer DNA end match to TRBJ2-7. This CDR3 spans 13 amino acids. The germline gives CDR1 DFQATT, CDR2 SNEGSKA (reference sequence).

This clonotype was observed a handful of times. V gene TRBV29-1 combines with J gene TRBJ2-3; maybe TRBD1 (5 bases). V was trimmed by 3 bases and J by 4 bases, leaving 11 bases between them. There are 13 residues in the CDR3. Germline CDR1 reads SQVTM; CDR2 reads ANQGSEA. The CDR3, as DNA: TGCAGCGTTGACAGGGAAAGGGCAGATACGCAGTATTTT. Its protein is CSVDRERADTQYF.

This clonotype was counted only a few times. The chain uses TRBV5-1 and TRBJ2-1, with 7 positions matching TRBD2. Unmatched junction bases numbered 6, after V lost 3 bases and J lost 0 bases. The germline V gene has CDR1 SGHRS and CDR2 YFSETQ. There are 16 residues in the CDR3. The CDR3 DNA sequence: TGCGCCAGCAGCTACTTAGCGGGTGCCTCCTACAATGAGCAGTTCTTC. The encoded protein is CASSYLAGASYNEQFF.

The V and J genes are TRBV11-2 and TRBJ2-7, with a tentative D call TRBD1 (6 bases). The CDR3 has 15 amino acids. Germline V CDR1 and CDR2: SGHAT, FQNNGV. The V gene lost 5 bases and the J gene lost 2 bases, with 16 bases spanning the gap. The CDR3 reads CASSEKDRRTYEQYF. CDR3 nucleotides: TGTGCCAGCAGCGAAAAGGACAGACGGACCTACGAGCAGTACTTC.

This chain connects TRBV12-5 to TRBJ2-7; possible D gene TRBD2, 5 bases. Germline V CDR1 and CDR2: LGHNT, FRNRAP. The germline V and J ends were trimmed by 6 bases and 0 bases, with 12 bases remaining between them. This CDR3 has 14 amino acids. Here the CDR3 reads CASGRGGFSYEQYF. The CDR3 nucleotides are TGTGCTAGTGGCCGAGGAGGATTCTCCTACGAGCAGTACTTC.

The rearrangement links TRBV25-1 to TRBJ2-1, with TRBD2 matching 14 bases. J lost 10 bases, V lost 6 bases, and 8 bases had no gene match. CDR3 length equals 15 residues. Germline assignment: CDR1 MGHDK and CDR2 SYGVNS. The CDR3 spells CASSRLAGGPGEQFF. CDR3 sequence (DNA): TGTGCCAGCAGCCGACTAGCGGGAGGGCCTGGCGAGCAGTTCTTC.

The table lists this clonotype with a count of one. The gene calls are TRBV27 and TRBJ1-6; TRBD1 aligns across 7 bases. There are 16 residues in the CDR3. J was trimmed by 4 bases and V by 10 bases; bases with no gene match: 13. Germline lookup yields CDR1 MNHEY and CDR2 SMNVEV (reference sequence). The chain's CDR3 is CATASGGTVYNSPLHF. The DNA of the CDR3 is TGTGCCACCGCGTCTGGAGGGACAGTATATAATTCACCCCTCCACTTT.

This clonotype has just a few counts. Written as DNA, the CDR3 is TGCAGTGCGATCACAGGGGGCCCTAACTATGGCTACACCTTC. It codes for CSAITGGPNYGYTF. V gene TRBV20-1 combines with J gene TRBJ1-2; 9 nucleotides align to TRBD1. Germline V gene lookup returns CDR1 DFQATT and CDR2 SNEGSKA (reference sequence). The CDR3 length is 14 residues. V was clipped by 6 bases and J by 0 bases; unmatched bases: 5.

The chain joins TRBV4-1 to TRBJ2-3; D is undetermined. With 4 bases removed from V and 0 bases from J, the gap between germline ends came to 11 bases. CDR3 size: 15 residues. Germline V gene lookup returns CDR1 MGHRA and CDR2 YSYEKL. This CDR3 is CASSPFRSSTDTQYF. CDR3 nucleotides: TGCGCCAGCAGCCCCTTTAGGTCTAGCACAGATACGCAGTATTTT.

J is TRBJ1-2 and V is TRBV14, with D perhaps TRBD1 (5 bases). Germline V lookup: CDR1 SGHDN, CDR2 FVKESK. V was cut by 0 bases and J by 4 bases, with 15 bases left in between. The CDR3 length is 16 residues. The CDR3 bases are TGTGCCAGCAGCCAAGACCGGGACGCAGGGAGCTATGGCTACACCTTC. Amino acids: CASSQDRDAGSYGYTF. The complete variable domain, with remaining parts taken from reference TRBV14 and TRBJ1-2, reads EAGVTQFPSHSVIEKGQTVTLRCDPISGHDNLYWYRRVMGKEIKFLLHFVKESKQDESGMPNNRFLAERTGGTYSTLKVQPAELEDSGVYFCASSQDRDAGSYGYTFGSGTRLTVV.

The chain carries TRBV5-1 and TRBJ2-7; TRBD2 might be the D (6 bases). This CDR3 has 15 residues. From germline, CDR1 is SGHRS and CDR2 YFSETQ. V was clipped by 6 bases and J by 2 bases, with 18 bases between them. In DNA form, the CDR3 reads TGCGCCAGCACTACGGGGCCGGGAGAGACCTACGAGCAGTACTTC. This translates into CASTTGPGETYEQYF.

The J gene is TRBJ2-7, the V gene TRBV5-1; D is ambiguous. The J call may be incorrect, as the DNA end agrees better with TRBJ2-4. Germline loops: CDR1 SGHRS, CDR2 YFSETQ. The length of the CDR3 is 11 residues. The CDR3 sequence: CASRDVNIQYF. The CDR3 DNA is TGCGCCAGCAGGGACGTAAACATTCAGTACTTC.